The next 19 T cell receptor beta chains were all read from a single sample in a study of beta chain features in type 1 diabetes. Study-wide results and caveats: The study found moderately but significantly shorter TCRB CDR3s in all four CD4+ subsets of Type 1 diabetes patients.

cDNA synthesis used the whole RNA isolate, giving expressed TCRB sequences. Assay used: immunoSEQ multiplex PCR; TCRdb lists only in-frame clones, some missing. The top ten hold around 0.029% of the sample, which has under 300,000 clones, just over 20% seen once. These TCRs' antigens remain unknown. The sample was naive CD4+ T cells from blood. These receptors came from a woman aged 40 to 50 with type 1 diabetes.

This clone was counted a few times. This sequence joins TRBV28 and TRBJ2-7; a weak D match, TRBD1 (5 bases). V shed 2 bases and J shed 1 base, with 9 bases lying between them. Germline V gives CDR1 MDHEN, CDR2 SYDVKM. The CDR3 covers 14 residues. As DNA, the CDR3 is TGTGCCAGCAGTTTACAGGGTCTGTCCTACGAGCAGTACTTC. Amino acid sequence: CASSLQGLSYEQYF.

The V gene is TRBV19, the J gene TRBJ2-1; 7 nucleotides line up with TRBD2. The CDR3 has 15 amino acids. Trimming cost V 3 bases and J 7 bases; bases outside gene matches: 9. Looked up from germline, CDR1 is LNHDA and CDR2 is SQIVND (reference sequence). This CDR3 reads CASSMISGRGNEQFF. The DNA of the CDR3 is TGTGCCAGTAGTATGATCTCAGGGCGGGGGAATGAGCAGTTCTTC.

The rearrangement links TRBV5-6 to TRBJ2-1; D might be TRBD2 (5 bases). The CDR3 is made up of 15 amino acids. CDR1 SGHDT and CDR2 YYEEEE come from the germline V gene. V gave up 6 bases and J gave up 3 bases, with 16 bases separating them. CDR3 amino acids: CASNVRDKGYNEQFF. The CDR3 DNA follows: TGTGCCAGCAATGTACGGGATAAAGGCTACAATGAGCAGTTCTTC.

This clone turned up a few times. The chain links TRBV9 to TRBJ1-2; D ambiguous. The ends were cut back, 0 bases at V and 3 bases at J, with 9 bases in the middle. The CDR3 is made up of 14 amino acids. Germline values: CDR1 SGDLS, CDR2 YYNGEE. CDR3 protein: CASSVGVLDYGYTF. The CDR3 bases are TGTGCCAGCAGCGTAGGAGTGCTGGACTATGGCTACACCTTC.

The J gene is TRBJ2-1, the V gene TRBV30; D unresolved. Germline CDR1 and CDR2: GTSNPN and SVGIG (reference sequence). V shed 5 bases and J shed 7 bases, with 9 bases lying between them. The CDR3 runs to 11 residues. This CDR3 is CAWVAFNEQFF. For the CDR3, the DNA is TGTGCCTGGGTAGCCTTTAATGAGCAGTTCTTC.

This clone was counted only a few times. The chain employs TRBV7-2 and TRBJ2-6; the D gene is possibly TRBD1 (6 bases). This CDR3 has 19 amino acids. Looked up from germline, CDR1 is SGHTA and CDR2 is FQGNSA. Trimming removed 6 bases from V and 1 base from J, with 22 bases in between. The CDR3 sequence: CASRTGPGAYLSGANVLTF. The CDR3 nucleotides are TGTGCCAGCAGGACCGGTCCAGGGGCCTATCTTTCTGGGGCCAACGTCCTGACTTTC.

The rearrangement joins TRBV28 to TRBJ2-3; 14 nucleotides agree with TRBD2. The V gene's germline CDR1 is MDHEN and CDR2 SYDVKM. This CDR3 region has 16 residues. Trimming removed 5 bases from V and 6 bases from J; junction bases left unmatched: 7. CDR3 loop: CASSLGTSGGWDTQYF. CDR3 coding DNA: TGTGCCAGCAGTCTCGGGACTAGCGGGGGCTGGGATACGCAGTATTTT.

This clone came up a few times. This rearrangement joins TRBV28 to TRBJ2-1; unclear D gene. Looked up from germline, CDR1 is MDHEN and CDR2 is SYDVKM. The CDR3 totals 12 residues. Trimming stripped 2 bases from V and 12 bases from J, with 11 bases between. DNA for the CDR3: TGTGCCAGCAGTTTACGGGTACAAGTGCAGTTCTTC. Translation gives CASSLRVQVQFF.

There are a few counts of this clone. The CDR3 coding sequence is TGTGCCAGCAGCTTTTCCCGGGACACTGAAGCTTTCTTT. It translates to CASSFSRDTEAFF. V and J are TRBV7-2 and TRBJ1-1; D gene ambiguous. This CDR3 is 13 amino acids long. V dropped 3 bases and J dropped 3 bases, with 8 bases sitting between them. Germline V lookup: CDR1 SGHTA, CDR2 FQGNSA.

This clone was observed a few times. The CDR3 region is CAWSRRGSYTDTQYF. For the CDR3, the DNA is TGTGCCTGGTCTCGGAGGGGTTCCTACACAGATACGCAGTATTTT. This chain links TRBV30 with TRBJ2-3, with a weak D call TRBD2 (6 bases). Germline values: CDR1 GTSNPN, CDR2 SVGIG (reference sequence). The V and J ends lost 5 bases and 2 bases respectively, with 17 bases between them. The CDR3 is made up of 15 amino acids.

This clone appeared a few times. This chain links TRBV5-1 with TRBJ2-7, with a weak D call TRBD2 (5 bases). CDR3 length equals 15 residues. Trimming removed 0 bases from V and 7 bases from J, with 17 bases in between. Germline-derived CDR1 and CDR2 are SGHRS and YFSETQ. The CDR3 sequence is CASSLVPRVDGEQYF. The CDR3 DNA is TGCGCCAGCAGCTTGGTGCCGAGGGTGGACGGGGAGCAGTACTTC.

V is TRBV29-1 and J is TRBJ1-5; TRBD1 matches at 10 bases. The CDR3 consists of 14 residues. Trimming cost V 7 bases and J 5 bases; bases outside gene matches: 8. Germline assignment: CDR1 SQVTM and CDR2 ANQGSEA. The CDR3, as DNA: TGCAGCGCCCGGGACAGGGGCAACGATCAGCCCCAGCATTTT. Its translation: CSARDRGNDQPQHF.

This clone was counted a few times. The CDR3 loop reads CASSDRDSTDTQYF. The DNA for the CDR3 is TGTGCCAGCAGCGACAGGGATTCCACAGATACGCAGTATTTT. The chain combines TRBV2 with TRBJ2-3; 7 nucleotides align to TRBD1. Germline V lookup: CDR1 SNHLY, CDR2 FYNNEI. V was pared by 6 bases and J by 2 bases, with 5 bases of the junction left unmatched. This CDR3 contains 14 residues.

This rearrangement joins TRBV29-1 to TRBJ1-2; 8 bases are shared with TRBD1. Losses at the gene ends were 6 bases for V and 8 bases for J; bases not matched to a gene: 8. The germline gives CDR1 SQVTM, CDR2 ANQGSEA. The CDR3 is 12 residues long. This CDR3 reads CSVDRAPEGYTF. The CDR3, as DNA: TGCAGCGTGGACAGGGCCCCGGAGGGCTACACCTTC.

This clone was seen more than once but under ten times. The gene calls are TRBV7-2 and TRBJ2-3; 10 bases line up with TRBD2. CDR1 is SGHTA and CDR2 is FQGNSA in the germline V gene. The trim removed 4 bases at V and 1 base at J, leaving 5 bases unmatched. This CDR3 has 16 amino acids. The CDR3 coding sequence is TGTGCCAGCAGCTCCTATCTAGCGGGGGGCACAGATACGCAGTATTTT. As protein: CASSSYLAGGTDTQYF.

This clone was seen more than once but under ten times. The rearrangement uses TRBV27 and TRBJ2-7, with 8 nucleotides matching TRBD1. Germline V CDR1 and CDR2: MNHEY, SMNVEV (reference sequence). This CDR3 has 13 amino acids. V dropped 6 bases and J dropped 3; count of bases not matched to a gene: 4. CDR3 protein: CASSRDRNYEQYF. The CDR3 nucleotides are TGTGCCAGCAGCCGGGACAGGAACTACGAGCAGTACTTC.

The CDR3 nucleotides read TGTGCCAGCAGTTTCGGACAACCTGGCTCCTACGAGCAGTACTTC. It encodes CASSFGQPGSYEQYF. This chain connects TRBV28 to TRBJ2-7; tentative D call: TRBD1 (5 bases). V was cut by 3 bases and J by 0 bases, with 12 bases left in between. CDR3 length: 15 residues. Germline CDR1 reads MDHEN; CDR2 reads SYDVKM.

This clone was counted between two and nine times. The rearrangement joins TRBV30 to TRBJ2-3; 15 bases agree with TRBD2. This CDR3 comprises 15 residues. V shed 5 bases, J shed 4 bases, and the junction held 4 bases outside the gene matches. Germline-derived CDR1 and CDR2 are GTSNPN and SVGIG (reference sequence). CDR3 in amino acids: CAWGLAGGPADTQYF. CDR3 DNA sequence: TGTGCCTGGGGACTAGCGGGAGGGCCGGCAGATACGCAGTATTTT.

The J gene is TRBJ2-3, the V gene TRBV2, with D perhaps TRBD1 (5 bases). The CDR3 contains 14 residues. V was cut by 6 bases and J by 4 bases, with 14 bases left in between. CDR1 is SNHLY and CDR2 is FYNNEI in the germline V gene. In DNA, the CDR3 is TGTGCCAGCAGATCGGCAGGGCCAGCAGATACGCAGTATTTT. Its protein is CASRSAGPADTQYF. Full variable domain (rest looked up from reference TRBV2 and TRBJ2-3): EPEVTQTPSHQVTQMGQEVILRCVPISNHLYFYWYRQILGQKVEFLVSFYNNEISEKSEIFDDQFSVERPDGSNFTLKIRSTKLEDSAMYFCASRSAGPADTQYFGPGTRLTVL.